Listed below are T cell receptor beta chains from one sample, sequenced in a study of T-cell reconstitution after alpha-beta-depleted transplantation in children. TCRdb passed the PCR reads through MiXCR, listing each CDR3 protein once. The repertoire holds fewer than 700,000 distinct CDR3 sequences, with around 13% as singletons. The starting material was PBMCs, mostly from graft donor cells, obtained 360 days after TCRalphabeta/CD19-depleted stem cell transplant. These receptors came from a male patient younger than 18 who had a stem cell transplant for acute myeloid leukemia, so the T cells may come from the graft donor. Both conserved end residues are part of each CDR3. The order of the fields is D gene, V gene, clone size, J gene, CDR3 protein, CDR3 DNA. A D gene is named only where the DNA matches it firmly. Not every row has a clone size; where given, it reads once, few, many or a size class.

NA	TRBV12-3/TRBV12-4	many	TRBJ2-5	CASSNLRETQYF	TGTGCCAGCAGTAACTTGCGAGAGACCCAGTACTTC
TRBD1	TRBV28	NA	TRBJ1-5	CASSSPAGGQPQHF	TGTGCCAGCAGTTCCCCGGCAGGGGGACAGCCCCAGCATTTT
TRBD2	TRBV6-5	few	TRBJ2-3	CASSYRTSGRSDTQYF	TGTGCCAGCAGTTATCGGACTAGCGGGAGATCAGATACGCAGTATTTT
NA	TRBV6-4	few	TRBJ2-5	CASSAPPGVSYF	TGTGCCAGCAGTGCCCCCCCCGGGGTGTCGTACTTC
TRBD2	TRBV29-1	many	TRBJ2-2	CSVVGLAGVEDGELFF	TGCAGCGTTGTGGGACTAGCGGGAGTAGAAGACGGGGAGCTGTTTTTT
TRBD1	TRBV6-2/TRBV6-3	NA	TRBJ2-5	CASSDWTGVVETQYF	TGTGCCAGCAGCGACTGGACAGGGGTCGTGGAGACCCAGTACTTC
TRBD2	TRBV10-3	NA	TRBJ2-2	CAIRGGSEDTGELFF	TGTGCCATCAGGGGCGGGAGCGAGGACACCGGGGAGCTGTTTTTT
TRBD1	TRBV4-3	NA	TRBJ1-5	CASSHQTGSNQPQHF	TGCGCCAGCAGCCACCAGACAGGGAGCAATCAGCCCCAGCATTTT
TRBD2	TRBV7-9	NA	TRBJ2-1	CASSSRRLAGNEQFF	TGTGCCAGCAGCTCCAGGAGACTAGCTGGGAATGAGCAGTTCTTC
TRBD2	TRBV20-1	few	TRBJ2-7	CSARGLTSGSYEQYF	TGCAGTGCTAGGGGGTTAACTAGCGGGAGCTACGAGCAGTACTTC
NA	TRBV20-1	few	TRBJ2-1	CSASLSSYNEQFF	TGCAGTGCTAGTCTGTCTTCCTACAATGAGCAGTTCTTC
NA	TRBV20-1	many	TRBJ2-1	CSASPGGNEQFF	TGCAGTGCTAGCCCCGGAGGGAATGAGCAGTTCTTC
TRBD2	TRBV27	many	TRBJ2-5	CASSTWTRRETQYF	TGTGCCAGCAGTACCTGGACTAGGCGAGAGACCCAGTACTTC
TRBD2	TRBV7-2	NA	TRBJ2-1	CASRRRTSNEQFF	TGTGCCAGCAGGCGACGGACTAGCAATGAGCAGTTCTTC
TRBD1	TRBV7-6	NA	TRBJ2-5	CASSRTGVGTQYF	TGTGCCAGCAGCCGGACAGGGGTGGGGACCCAGTACTTC
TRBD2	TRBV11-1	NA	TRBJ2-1	CASSLPAGLAGGTSSYNEQFF	TGTGCCAGCAGCCTACCGGCGGGACTAGCGGGAGGAACGAGCTCCTACAATGAGCAGTTCTTC
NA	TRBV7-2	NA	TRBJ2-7	CASSWAGTSSYEQYF	TGTGCCAGCAGCTGGGCCGGGACTTCCTCCTACGAGCAGTACTTC
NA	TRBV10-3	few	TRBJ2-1	CAISEAGIGYNEQFF	TGTGCCATCAGTGAGGCAGGGATAGGCTACAATGAGCAGTTCTTC
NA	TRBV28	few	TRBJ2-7	CASSLSAGYTYEQYF	TGTGCCAGCAGTTTATCGGCAGGGTATACCTACGAGCAGTACTTC
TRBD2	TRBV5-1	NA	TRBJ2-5	CASSFYGTSGQETQYF	TGCGCCAGCAGCTTTTACGGGACTAGCGGCCAAGAGACCCAGTACTTC
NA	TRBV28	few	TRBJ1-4	CASSLQGPGEKLFF	TGTGCCAGCAGTTTACAGGGCCCGGGGGAAAAACTGTTTTTT
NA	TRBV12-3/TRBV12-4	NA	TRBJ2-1	CASSLATLAREKFF	TGTGCCAGCAGTTTAGCGACCCTAGCCAGGGAAAAGTTCTTC
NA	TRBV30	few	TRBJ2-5	CAWSVYYQETQYF	TGTGCCTGGAGTGTATACTACCAAGAGACCCAGTACTTC
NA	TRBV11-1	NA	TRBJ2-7	CASSLGGSFYEQYF	TGTGCCAGCAGCTTAGGGGGCTCCTTTTACGAGCAGTACTTC
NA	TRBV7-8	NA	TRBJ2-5	CATRTWETQYF	TGTGCCACCCGAACCTGGGAGACCCAGTACTTC
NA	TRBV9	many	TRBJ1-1	CASSHDRQANTEAFF	TGTGCCAGCAGCCATGATCGACAGGCGAACACTGAAGCTTTCTTT
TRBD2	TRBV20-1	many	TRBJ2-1	CSAIGTSGRGSYNEQFF	TGCAGTGCCATCGGGACTAGCGGGAGAGGCTCCTACAATGAGCAGTTCTTC
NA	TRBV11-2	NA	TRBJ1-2	CASSLLTHRPPYGYTF	TGTGCCAGCAGCTTATTAACGCACAGGCCGCCTTATGGCTACACCTTC
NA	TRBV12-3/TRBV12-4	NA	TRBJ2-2	CASSLVIGMSGAPNTGELFF	TGTGCCAGCAGTTTGGTCATTGGGATGTCGGGGGCACCGAACACCGGGGAGCTGTTTTTT